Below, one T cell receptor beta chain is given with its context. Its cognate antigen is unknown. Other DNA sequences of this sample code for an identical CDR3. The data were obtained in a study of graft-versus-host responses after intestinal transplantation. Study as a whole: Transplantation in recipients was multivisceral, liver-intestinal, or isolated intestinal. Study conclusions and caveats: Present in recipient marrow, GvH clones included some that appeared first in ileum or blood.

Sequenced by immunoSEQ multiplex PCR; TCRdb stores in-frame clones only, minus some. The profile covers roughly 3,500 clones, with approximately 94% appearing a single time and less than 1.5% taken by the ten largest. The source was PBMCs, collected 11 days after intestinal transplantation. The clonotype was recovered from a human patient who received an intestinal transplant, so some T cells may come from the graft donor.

CDR3 bases: TGCAGCGCAAGGACAGGGGGGTACACTGAAGCTTTCTTT. Translated, it gives CSARTGGYTEAFF. The chain combines TRBV29-1 with TRBJ1-1; 10 bases match TRBD1. The CDR3 covers 13 residues. From germline, CDR1 is SQVTM and CDR2 ANQGSEA. The ends lost 7 bases at V and 3 bases at J; junction bases unmatched: 5.